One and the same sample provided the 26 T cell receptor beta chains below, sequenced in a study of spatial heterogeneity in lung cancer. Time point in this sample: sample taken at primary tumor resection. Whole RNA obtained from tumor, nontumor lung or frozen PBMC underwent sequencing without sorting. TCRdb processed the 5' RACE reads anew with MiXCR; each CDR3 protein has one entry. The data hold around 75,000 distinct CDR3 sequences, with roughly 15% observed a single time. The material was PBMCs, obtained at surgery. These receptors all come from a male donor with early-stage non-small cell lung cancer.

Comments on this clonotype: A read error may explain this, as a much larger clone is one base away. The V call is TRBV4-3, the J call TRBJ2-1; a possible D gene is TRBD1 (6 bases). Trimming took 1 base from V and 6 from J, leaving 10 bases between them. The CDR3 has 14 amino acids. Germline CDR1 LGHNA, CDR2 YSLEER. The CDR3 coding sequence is TGCGCCAGCAGCCAAGGGACAGCATGCAATGAGCAGTTCTTC. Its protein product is CASSQGTACNEQFF.

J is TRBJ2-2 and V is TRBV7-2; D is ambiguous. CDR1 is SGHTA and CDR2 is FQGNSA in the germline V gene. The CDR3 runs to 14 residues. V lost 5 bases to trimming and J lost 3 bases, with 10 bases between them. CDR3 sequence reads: CASSIGRDTGELFF. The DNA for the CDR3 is TGTGCCAGCAGCATAGGAAGGGACACCGGGGAGCTGTTTTTT.

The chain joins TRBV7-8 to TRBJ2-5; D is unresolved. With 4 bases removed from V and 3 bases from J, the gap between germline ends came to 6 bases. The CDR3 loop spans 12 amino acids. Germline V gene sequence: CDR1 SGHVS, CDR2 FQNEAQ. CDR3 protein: CASSWREETQYF. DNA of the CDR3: TGTGCCAGCAGCTGGCGTGAAGAGACCCAGTACTTC.

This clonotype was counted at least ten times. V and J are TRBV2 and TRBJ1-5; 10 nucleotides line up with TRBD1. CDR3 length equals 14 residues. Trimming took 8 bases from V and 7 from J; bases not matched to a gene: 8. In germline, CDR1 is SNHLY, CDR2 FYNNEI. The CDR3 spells CASARQGAWQPQHF. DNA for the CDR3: TGTGCCAGCGCAAGACAGGGGGCTTGGCAGCCCCAGCATTTT.

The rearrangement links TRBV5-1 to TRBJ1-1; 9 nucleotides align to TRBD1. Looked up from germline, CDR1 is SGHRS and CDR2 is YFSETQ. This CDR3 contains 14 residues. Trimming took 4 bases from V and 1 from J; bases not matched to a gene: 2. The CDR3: CASSTDRGNTEAFF. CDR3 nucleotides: TGCGCCAGCAGCACGGACAGGGGGAACACTGAAGCTTTCTTT. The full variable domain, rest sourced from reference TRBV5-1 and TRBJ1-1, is KAGVTQTPRYLIKTRGQQVTLSCSPISGHRSVSWYQQTPGQGLQFLFEYFSETQRNKGNFPGRFSGRQFSNSRSEMNVSTLELGDSALYLCASSTDRGNTEAFFGQGTRLTVV.

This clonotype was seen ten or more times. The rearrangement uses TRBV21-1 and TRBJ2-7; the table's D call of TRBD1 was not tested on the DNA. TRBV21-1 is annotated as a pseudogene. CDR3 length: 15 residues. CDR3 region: CASSRGQGYLYEQYF. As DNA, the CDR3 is TGTGCCAGCAGCAGGGGACAGGGGTATTTATACGAGCAGTACTTC.

CDR3 sequence (DNA): TGTGCCAGCAGTTTCTCCCTACTCGGGTCAAGCGAGCAGTACTTC. It codes for CASSFSLLGSSEQYF. The chain employs TRBV12-3 or TRBV12-4 and TRBJ2-7; D remains unclear. CDR3 length equals 15 residues. The germline V and J ends were trimmed by 3 bases and 6 bases, with 18 bases remaining between them.

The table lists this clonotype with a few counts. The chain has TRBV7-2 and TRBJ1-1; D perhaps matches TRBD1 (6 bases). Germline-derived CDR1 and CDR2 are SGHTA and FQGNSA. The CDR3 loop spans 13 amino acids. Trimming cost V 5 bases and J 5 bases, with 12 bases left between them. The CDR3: CASSVQGWTEAFF. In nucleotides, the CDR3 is TGTGCCAGCAGCGTACAGGGTTGGACTGAAGCTTTCTTT.

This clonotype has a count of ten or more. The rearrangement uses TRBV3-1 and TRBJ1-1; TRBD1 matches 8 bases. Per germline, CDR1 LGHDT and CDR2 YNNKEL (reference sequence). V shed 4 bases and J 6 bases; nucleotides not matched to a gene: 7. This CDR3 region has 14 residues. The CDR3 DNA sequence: TGTGCCAGCAGCCTGGACAGGGTAGGGCCTGAAGCTTTCTTT. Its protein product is CASSLDRVGPEAFF.

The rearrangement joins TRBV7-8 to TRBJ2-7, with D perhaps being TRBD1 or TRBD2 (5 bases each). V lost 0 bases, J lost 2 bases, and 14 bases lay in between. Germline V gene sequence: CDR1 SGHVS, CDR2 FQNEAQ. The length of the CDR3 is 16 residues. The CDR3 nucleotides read TGTGCCAGCAGCTTAGCTGTGGGGGACCCTACCTACGAGCAGTACTTC. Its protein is CASSLAVGDPTYEQYF.

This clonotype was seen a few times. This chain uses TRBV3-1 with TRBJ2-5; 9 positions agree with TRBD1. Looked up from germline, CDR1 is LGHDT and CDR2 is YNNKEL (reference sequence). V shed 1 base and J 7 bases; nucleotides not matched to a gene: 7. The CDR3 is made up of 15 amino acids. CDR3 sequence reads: CASSQVGGQGGTQYF. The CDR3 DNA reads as TGTGCCAGCAGCCAAGTAGGGGGACAGGGCGGGACCCAGTACTTC.

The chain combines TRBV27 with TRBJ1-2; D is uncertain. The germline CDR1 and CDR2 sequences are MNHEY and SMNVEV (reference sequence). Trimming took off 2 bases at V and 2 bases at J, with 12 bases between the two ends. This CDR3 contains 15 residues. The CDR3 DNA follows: TGTGCCAGCAGTTTAGTATCGGGATCAAACTATGGCTACACCTTC. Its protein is CASSLVSGSNYGYTF.

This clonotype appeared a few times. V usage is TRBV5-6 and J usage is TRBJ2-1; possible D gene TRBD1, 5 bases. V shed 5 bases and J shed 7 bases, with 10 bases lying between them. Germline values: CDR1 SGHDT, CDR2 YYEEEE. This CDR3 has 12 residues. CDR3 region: CASRDRGNEQFF. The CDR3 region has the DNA TGTGCCAGCAGAGATAGGGGAAATGAGCAGTTCTTC. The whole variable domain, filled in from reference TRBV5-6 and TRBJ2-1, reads DAGVTQSPTHLIKTRGQQVTLRCSPKSGHDTVSWYQQALGQGPQFIFQYYEEEERQRGNFPDRFSGHQFPNYSSELNVNALLLGDSALYLCASRDRGNEQFFGPGTRLTVL.

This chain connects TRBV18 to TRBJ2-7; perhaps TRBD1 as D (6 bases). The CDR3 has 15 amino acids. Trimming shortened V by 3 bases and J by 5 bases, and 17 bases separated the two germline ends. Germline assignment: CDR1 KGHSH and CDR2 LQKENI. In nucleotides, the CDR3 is TGTGCCAGCTCACCCCTGCACAGGGAAGAAAACGAGCAGTACTTC. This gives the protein CASSPLHREENEQYF.

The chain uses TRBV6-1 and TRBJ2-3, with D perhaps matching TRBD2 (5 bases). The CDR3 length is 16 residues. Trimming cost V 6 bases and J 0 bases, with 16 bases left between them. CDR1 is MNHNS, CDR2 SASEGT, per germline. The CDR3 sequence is CASSSARAVSTDTQYF. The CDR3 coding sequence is TGTGCCAGCAGCTCGGCGCGGGCGGTGAGCACAGATACGCAGTATTTT.

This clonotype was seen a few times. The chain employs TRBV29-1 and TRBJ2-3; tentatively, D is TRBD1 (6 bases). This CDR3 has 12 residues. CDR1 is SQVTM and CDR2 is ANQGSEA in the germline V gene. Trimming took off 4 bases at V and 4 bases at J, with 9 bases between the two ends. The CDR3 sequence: CSVGQGPDTQYF. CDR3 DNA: TGCAGCGTTGGGCAGGGGCCAGATACGCAGTATTTT.

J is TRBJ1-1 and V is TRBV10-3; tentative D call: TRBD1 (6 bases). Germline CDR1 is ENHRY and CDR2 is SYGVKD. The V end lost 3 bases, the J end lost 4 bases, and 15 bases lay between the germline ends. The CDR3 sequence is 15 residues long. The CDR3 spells CAISEVGGPSTEAFF. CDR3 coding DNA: TGTGCCATCAGTGAAGTCGGGGGGCCGTCCACTGAAGCTTTCTTT.

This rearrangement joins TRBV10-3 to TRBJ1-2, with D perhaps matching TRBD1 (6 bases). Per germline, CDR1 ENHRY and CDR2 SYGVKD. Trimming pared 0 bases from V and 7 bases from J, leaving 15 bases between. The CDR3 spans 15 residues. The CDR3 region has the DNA TGTGCCATCAGTGAGTCCCCTCGACAGGTGCCTGGCTACACCTTC. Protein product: CAISESPRQVPGYTF.

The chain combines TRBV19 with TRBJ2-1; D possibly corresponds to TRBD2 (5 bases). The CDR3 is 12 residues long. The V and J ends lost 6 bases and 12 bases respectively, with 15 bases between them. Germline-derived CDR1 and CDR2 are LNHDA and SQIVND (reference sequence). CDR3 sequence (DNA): TGTGCCAGTAGGAAAGACTATTTTCGGCAGTTCTTC. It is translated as CASRKDYFRQFF.

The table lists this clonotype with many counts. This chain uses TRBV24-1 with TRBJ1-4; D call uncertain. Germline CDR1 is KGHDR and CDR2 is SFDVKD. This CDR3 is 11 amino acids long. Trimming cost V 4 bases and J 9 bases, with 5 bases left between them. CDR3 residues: CATSEDKKLFF. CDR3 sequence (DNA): TGTGCCACCAGTGAGGATAAAAAACTGTTTTTT.

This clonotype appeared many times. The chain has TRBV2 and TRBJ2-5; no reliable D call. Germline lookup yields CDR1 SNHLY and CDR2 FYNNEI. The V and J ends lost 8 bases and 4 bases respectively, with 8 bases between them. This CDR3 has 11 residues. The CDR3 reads CASGVAETQYF. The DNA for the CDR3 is TGTGCCAGCGGGGTAGCAGAGACCCAGTACTTC.

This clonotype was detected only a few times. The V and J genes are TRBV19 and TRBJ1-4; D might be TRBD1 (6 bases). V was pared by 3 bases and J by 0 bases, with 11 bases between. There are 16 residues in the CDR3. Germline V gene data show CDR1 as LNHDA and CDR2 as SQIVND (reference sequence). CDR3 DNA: TGTGCCAGTAGTATTCCGGGACAAGCAACTAATGAAAAACTGTTTTTT. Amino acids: CASSIPGQATNEKLFF. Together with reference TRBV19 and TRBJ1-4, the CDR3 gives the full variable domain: DGGITQSPKYLFRKEGQNVTLSCEQNLNHDAMYWYRQDPGQGLRLIYYSQIVNDFQKGDIAEGYSVSREKKESFPLTVTSAQKNPTAFYLCASSIPGQATNEKLFFGSGTQLSVL.

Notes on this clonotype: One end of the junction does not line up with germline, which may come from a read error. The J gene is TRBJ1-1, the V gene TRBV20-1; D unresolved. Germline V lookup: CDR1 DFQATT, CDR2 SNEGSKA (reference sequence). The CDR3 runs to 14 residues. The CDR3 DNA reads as TGCAGTGCCAGAGCGCGATTCCAGAACACTGAAGCTTTCTTT. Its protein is CSARARFQNTEAFF.

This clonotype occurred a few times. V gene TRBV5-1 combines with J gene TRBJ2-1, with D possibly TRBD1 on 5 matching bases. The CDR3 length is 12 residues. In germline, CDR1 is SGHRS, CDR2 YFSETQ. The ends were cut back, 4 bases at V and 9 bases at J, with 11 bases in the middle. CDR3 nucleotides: TGCGCCAGCAGCCCGAGACAGAGTGAGCAGTTCTTC. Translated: CASSPRQSEQFF.

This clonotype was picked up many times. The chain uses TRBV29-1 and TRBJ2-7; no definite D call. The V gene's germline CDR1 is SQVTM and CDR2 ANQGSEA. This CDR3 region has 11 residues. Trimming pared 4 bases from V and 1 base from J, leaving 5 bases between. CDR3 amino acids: CSVGSSYEQYF. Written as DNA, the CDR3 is TGCAGCGTTGGCAGTTCCTACGAGCAGTACTTC.

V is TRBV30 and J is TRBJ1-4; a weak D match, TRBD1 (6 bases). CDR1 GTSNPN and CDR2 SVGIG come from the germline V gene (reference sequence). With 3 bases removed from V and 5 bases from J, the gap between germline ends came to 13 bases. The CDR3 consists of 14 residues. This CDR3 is CAWSHTGINEKLFF. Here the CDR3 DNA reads TGTGCCTGGAGCCACACAGGGATCAATGAAAAACTGTTTTTT.